This TCR beta chain came from a study of T cell responses to AZD1222 COVID-19 vaccine. This CDR3 is 15 amino acids long. Germline CDR1 reads SGHAT; CDR2 reads FQNNGV. The J segment lost 0 bases and the V segment lost 4 bases, leaving 5 bases of the junction unmatched. Whether given at about 4 or about 12 weeks, second doses were pooled. Overall study findings and caveats: Among those given AZD1222, only five or six were seropositive at baseline. Among spike-specific TCRs, nearly half reportedly target unmutated variant regions.

The sample holds a few counts of this clone. Antigen unknown. Sequencing used immunoSEQ multiplex PCR; TCRdb keeps in-frame clones, though not all of them. Of about 75,000 clones listed, around nine tenths are singletons. This specimen consisted of peripheral blood, obtained 28 days after the second AZD1222 dose. The clonotype was recovered from an adult who received the AZD1222 COVID-19 vaccine. The chain has TRBV11-2 and TRBJ2-7, with 8 bases identical to TRBD1. The CDR3 here is CASSSRGPSSYEQYF. In nucleotides, the CDR3 is TGTGCCAGCAGCTCCAGGGGGCCGAGCTCCTACGAGCAGTACTTC.